The 27 T cell receptor beta chains below all came from one sample that was sequenced in a study of glioma-infiltrating T cells. TCR alpha and beta CDR3 regions were amplified from RNA using iRepertoire nested multiplex PCR. TCRdb re-called the multiplex PCR reads with MiXCR, one entry per CDR3 protein. The table lists 150,000 to 200,000 distinct CDR3 sequences, roughly 45% of them singletons. Sequencing was carried out using glioma tissue, nonneoplastic brain tissue, or PBMCs (not recorded which). These receptor sequences come from a human donor with low-grade glioma or glioblastoma, undergoing nonglioma brain surgery, or in good health (not recorded which).

The V gene is TRBV12-3 or TRBV12-4, the J gene TRBJ2-1; 8 bases align to TRBD2. CDR3 length: 14 amino acids. Trimming removed 3 bases from V and 7 bases from J; junction bases left unmatched: 5. DNA for the CDR3: TGTGCCAGCAGTTTGTCGGGAGGGTGGAATGAGCAGTTCTTC. Translated, it gives CASSLSGGWNEQFF.

As regards this clonotype: This may be a read error, as it is one base from a much larger clone. The rearrangement joins TRBV7-9 to TRBJ1-1, with 7 bases lining up with TRBD1. The CDR3 extends over 14 amino acids. Germline CDR1 SEHNR, CDR2 FQNEAQ (reference sequence). CDR3 sequence: CAGSPNRGNTEAFF. CDR3 coding DNA: TGTGCCGGCAGCCCCAACAGGGGGAACACTGAAGCTTTCTTT.

Concerning this clonotype itself: A much larger clone lies a single base off, so this may be a read error. This rearrangement joins TRBV19 to TRBJ2-7, with a possible D match to TRBD2 (5 bases). The germline gives CDR1 LNHDA, CDR2 SQIVND (reference sequence). CDR3 size: 16 residues. CDR3 DNA: TGTGCCAGTAGTATAGCGAACGGAGCCTCGGCGGGCGAGAAGTACTTC. It encodes CASSIANGASAGEKYF.

This clonotype has at least ten counts. V usage is TRBV5-4 and J usage is TRBJ1-6; no definite D call. This CDR3 is 14 amino acids long. Trimming cost V 1 base and J 5 bases, with 7 bases left between them. Germline-derived CDR1 and CDR2 are SGHNT and YYREEE (reference sequence). CDR3 amino acids: CASSLRTDNSPLHF. The CDR3 DNA is TGTGCCAGCAGCTTGCGCACGGATAATTCACCCCTCCACTTT.

This clonotype has ten or more counts. The chain carries TRBV27 and TRBJ2-1, with a tentative D call TRBD2 (5 bases). This CDR3 comprises 13 residues. Germline V gives CDR1 MNHEY, CDR2 SMNVEV (reference sequence). V gave up 5 bases and J gave up 7 bases, with 12 bases separating them. The CDR3 sequence is CASSVRGGNEQFF. The CDR3 DNA follows: TGTGCCAGCAGTGTAAGAGGCGGGAATGAGCAGTTCTTC.

Ten or more counts support this clonotype. The rearrangement joins TRBV24-1 to TRBJ2-5; 11 bases align to TRBD1. This CDR3 is 16 amino acids long. The V segment lost 2 bases and the J segment 7 bases; nucleotides outside the gene matches: 8. Germline lookup yields CDR1 KGHDR and CDR2 SFDVKD. In DNA, the CDR3 is TGTGCCACCAGTGATTCGGGACAGGGGGACTTGTGGACCCAGTACTTC. Translated, it gives CATSDSGQGDLWTQYF.

This clonotype has just a few counts. It may be a read error: a sequence one base away is much more abundant. Here the CDR3 reads CSAGQDFLQFF. The CDR3 DNA sequence: TGCAGTGCTGGACAAGACTTCCTTCAGTTCTTC. The genes are TRBV20-1 and TRBJ2-1, with D possibly matching TRBD1 (5 bases). Trimming took off 5 bases at V and 13 bases at J, with 15 bases between the two ends. CDR1 is DFQATT, CDR2 SNEGSKA, per germline (reference sequence). CDR3 length: 11 amino acids.

This clonotype was seen once. A much larger clone lies one base from this, so it may be a read error. This chain joins TRBV6-5 and TRBJ2-1, with 12 nucleotides matching TRBD2. Germline CDR1 is MNHEY and CDR2 is SVGAGI. This CDR3 contains 17 residues. CDR3 coding DNA: TGTGCCAGAAGTTACTCCTGGACTAGCGGGATAGACAATGAGCAGTTCTTC. It specifies CARSYSWTSGIDNEQFF.

This clonotype was counted ten times or more. The rearrangement joins TRBV28 to TRBJ2-6, with 7 positions matching TRBD1. Trimming cost V 7 bases and J 0 bases; bases outside gene matches: 9. Germline V lookup: CDR1 MDHEN, CDR2 SYDVKM. The CDR3 runs to 17 residues. CDR3: CASTMGQRASGANVLTF. The CDR3 nucleotides read TGTGCCAGCACTATGGGACAGCGCGCCTCTGGGGCCAACGTCCTGACTTTC. The entire variable domain, with the rest obtained from reference TRBV28 and TRBJ2-6, is as follows: DVKVTQSSRYLVKRTGEKVFLECVQDMDHENMFWYRQDPGLGLRLIYFSYDVKMKEKGDIPEGYSVSREKKERFSLILESASTNQTSMYLCASTMGQRASGANVLTFGAGSRLTVL.

Many counts were recorded for this clonotype. This chain connects TRBV28 to TRBJ1-1, with D uncertain. Trimming removed 5 bases at V and 6 bases at J, with 10 bases between. CDR1 and CDR2 from the germline V gene are MDHEN and SYDVKM. CDR3 length equals 12 residues. DNA of the CDR3: TGTGCCAGCAGTGGTGACACTGCTGAAGCTTTCTTT. Translating gives CASSGDTAEAFF.

On this clonotype itself: One junction end does not reproduce the germline sequence, and a read error may be involved. The gene calls are TRBV2 and TRBJ2-5, with 8 nucleotides matching TRBD2. Germline loops: CDR1 SNHLY, CDR2 FYNNEI. CDR3 length: 15 amino acids. As DNA, the CDR3 is TGTCCCAGCAGTGATGGGAGGACTAGCCGAGAGACCCAGTACTTC. Translation gives CPSSDGRTSRETQYF.

Comment on this clonotype: Given a much more abundant clone one base away, this may be a read error. This chain connects TRBV19 to TRBJ2-7; D gene uncertain. Germline V CDR1 and CDR2: LNHDA, SQIVND (reference sequence). The CDR3 has 11 residues. The CDR3, as DNA: TGTGACAGTAGTGGGATCTACGAGCAGTACTTC. Protein sequence: CDSSGIYEQYF.

V usage is TRBV18 and J usage is TRBJ1-2; tentatively, D is TRBD1 (5 bases). CDR3 length equals 14 residues. Trimming took 2 bases from V and 3 from J, leaving 10 bases between them. Germline CDR1 and CDR2: KGHSH and LQKENI. CDR3 residues: CASSPETAYYGYTF. In DNA form, the CDR3 reads TGTGCCAGCTCACCAGAGACAGCCTACTATGGCTACACCTTC.

Worth noting for this clonotype: This clone may be a read error of a much larger clone one base away. This chain uses TRBV28 with TRBJ2-7; 8 bases map to TRBD2. The CDR3 extends over 17 amino acids. Looked up from germline, CDR1 is MDHEN and CDR2 is SYDVKM. V trimming: 3 bases; J trimming: 1 base; junction bases outside the gene matches: 11. This CDR3 reads CASSFVTSGLRSYEQYF. In DNA form, the CDR3 reads TGTGCCAGCAGTTTTGTAACTAGCGGTCTCCGTTCCTACGAGCAGTACTTC.

In regard to this clonotype: The junction departs from the called germline gene at one end, perhaps through a read error. V gene TRBV20-1 combines with J gene TRBJ1-1, with no clear D. The CDR3 contains 11 residues. The germline CDR1 and CDR2 sequences are DFQATT and SNEGSKA (reference sequence). The CDR3: CSVDKNTEALF. The CDR3 DNA sequence: TGCAGTGTTGACAAGAACACTGAAGCTTTATTT.

This clonotype was counted many times. The gene calls are TRBV20-1 and TRBJ2-1; D is ambiguous. This CDR3 has 11 amino acids. V lost 4 bases, J lost 6 bases, and 7 bases lay in between. Germline CDR1 DFQATT, CDR2 SNEGSKA (reference sequence). CDR3 amino acids: CSAIGINEQFF. For the CDR3, the DNA is TGCAGTGCTATAGGAATCAATGAGCAGTTCTTC.

This sequence joins TRBV29-1 and TRBJ2-3, with D unresolved. CDR1 and CDR2 from the germline V gene are SQVTM and ANQGSEA. Trimming removed 1 base at V and 8 bases at J, with 7 bases between. This CDR3 region has 11 residues. CDR3 in DNA: TGCAGCGTTGAAGGCGCAGGTACGCAGTATTTT. Translation gives CSVEGAGTQYF.

The rearrangement links TRBV3-1 to TRBJ1-1; D is unresolved. Germline values: CDR1 LGHDT, CDR2 YNNKEL (reference sequence). The CDR3 is 13 residues long. V lost 1 base and J lost 5, with 8 bases in between. The DNA for the CDR3 is TGTGCCAGCAGCCAAGGTAGGAGGACTGAAGCTTTCTTT. Encoded protein: CASSQGRRTEAFF.

This clonotype has a count of ten or more. This chain joins TRBV27 and TRBJ2-2, with D perhaps matching TRBD1 (6 bases). Germline V gives CDR1 MNHEY, CDR2 SMNVEV (reference sequence). The CDR3 loop spans 14 amino acids. V lost 5 bases and J 4 bases, leaving 11 bases between the germline ends. CDR3 in amino acids: CASSATGLTGELFF. In DNA form, the CDR3 reads TGTGCCAGCAGTGCAACAGGGCTCACCGGGGAGCTGTTTTTT.

This clonotype was seen a handful of times. The CDR3 bases are TGCGCCAGCAGCAGCGATAGAGCGGGAGGGCCCCATCAGTACTTC. Translation gives CASSSDRAGGPHQYF. This chain connects TRBV5-1 to TRBJ2-7, with 10 bases matching TRBD2. V shed 4 bases, J shed 10 bases, and the junction held 14 bases outside the gene matches. The germline CDR1 and CDR2 sequences are SGHRS and YFSETQ. This CDR3 is 15 amino acids long.

This chain uses TRBV29-1 with TRBJ1-2; 7 bases align to TRBD1. In germline, CDR1 is SQVTM, CDR2 ANQGSEA. V shed 3 bases, J shed 7 bases, and the junction held 8 bases outside the gene matches. The CDR3 runs 13 residues. The CDR3 nucleotides are TGCAGCGTTGATACGGTCAGGGGGTCTGGCTACACCTTC. Translation: CSVDTVRGSGYTF. The whole variable domain, filled in from reference TRBV29-1 and TRBJ1-2, reads SAVISQKPSRDICQRGTSLTIQCQVDSQVTMMFWYRQQPGQSLTLIATANQGSEATYESGFVIDKFPISRPNLTFSTLTVSNMSPEDSSIYLCSVDTVRGSGYTFGSGTRLTVV.

V gene TRBV7-9 combines with J gene TRBJ2-5; 8 bases are shared with TRBD2. This CDR3 has 14 residues. Trimming removed 8 bases from V and 5 bases from J; junction bases left unmatched: 10. The germline CDR1 and CDR2 sequences are SEHNR and FQNEAQ (reference sequence). CDR3: CASGKGLVSETQYF. CDR3 DNA sequence: TGTGCCAGCGGAAAGGGACTAGTCAGTGAGACCCAGTACTTC.

In this sample, this clonotype turned up many times. This chain links TRBV7-8 with TRBJ2-5; 9 bases line up with TRBD2. The CDR3 totals 16 residues. Germline CDR1 is SGHVS and CDR2 is FQNEAQ. V trimming: 7 bases; J trimming: 1 base; junction bases outside the gene matches: 10. The CDR3 spells CASKVLSGRRQETQYF. The CDR3 region has the DNA TGTGCCAGCAAAGTCCTTAGCGGGAGACGCCAAGAGACCCAGTACTTC.

This clonotype was recorded many times. The chain uses TRBV6-1 and TRBJ1-6, with D unclear. CDR1 and CDR2 from the germline V gene are MNHNS and SASEGT. CDR3 length: 12 residues. Trimming took 5 bases from V and 9 from J, leaving 8 bases between them. CDR3 sequence: CASSLLGSPLHF. Here the CDR3 DNA reads TGTGCCAGCAGTCTTCTGGGTTCACCCCTCCACTTT.

On this clonotype: This clone may be a read error of a much larger clone one base away. The chain combines TRBV24-1 with TRBJ2-5; possible D gene TRBD1, 6 bases. Trimming removed 8 bases from V and 4 bases from J, with 10 bases in between. The germline V gene has CDR1 KGHDR and CDR2 SFDVKD. CDR3 size: 12 residues. The CDR3 nucleotides read TGTGCCACCACCGAGGACAGAGAGACCCAGTACTTC. It codes for CATTEDRETQYF.

This chain connects TRBV14 to TRBJ2-7; D is possibly TRBD1 (6 bases). Trimming removed 2 bases at V and 7 bases at J, with 15 bases between. Germline lookup yields CDR1 SGHDN and CDR2 FVKESK. CDR3 size: 14 residues. The CDR3 region has the DNA TGTGCCAGCAGCCAACAACAGGGTCTGGGGGAGCAGTACTTC. Its translation is CASSQQQGLGEQYF.

This clonotype came up a few times. A single base separates this from a much larger clone, so it may be a read error. The V and J genes are TRBV12-3 or TRBV12-4 and TRBJ2-3, with D perhaps TRBD1 (5 bases). CDR3 length: 12 amino acids. Trimming cost V 6 bases and J 2 bases, with 6 bases left between them. CDR3 coding DNA: TGTGCCAGCAGGGACAACACAGATACGCAGTATTTT. This sequence encodes CASRDNTDTQYF.